Each of the 6 T cell receptor beta chains below was sequenced from the same sample in a study of blood T cells in healthy people across ages. A second about 6 to 11 cycle PCR used barcoded and J-beta primers. TCRdb re-called the 5' RACE reads through MiXCR, storing one row per CDR3 protein. The table includes about 1.6 million distinct CDR3 sequences, around 36% detected once. The sample comprised blood. The source of these receptors is a woman aged 25 to 39 in good health.

At least ten counts were recorded for this clonotype. The V and J genes are TRBV5-8 and TRBJ2-1; either TRBD1 or TRBD2 may fit D (7 bases each). CDR1 is SGHTS, CDR2 YDEGEE, per germline. The CDR3 has 15 residues. V dropped 4 bases and J dropped 3 bases, with 14 bases sitting between them. In DNA form, the CDR3 reads TGTGCCAGCAGCCTCAGGGGGGGTGACTACAATGAGCAGTTCTTC. It encodes CASSLRGGDYNEQFF.

This clonotype was seen a handful of times. The chain is built from TRBV24-1 and TRBJ2-1, with TRBD2 matching over 11 bases. This CDR3 has 17 amino acids. The V segment lost 4 bases and the J segment 0 bases; nucleotides outside the gene matches: 4. The germline gives CDR1 KGHDR, CDR2 SFDVKD. CDR3 DNA sequence: TGTGCCACCAGTGACGGGACTAGCGGAAGCTCCTACAATGAGCAGTTCTTC. Protein: CATSDGTSGSSYNEQFF.

The V gene is TRBV6-6, the J gene TRBJ1-2; 8 bases are a match to TRBD1. J gave up 4 bases and V 6 bases, and 16 bases lay outside the gene matches. The CDR3 is 17 amino acids. CDR1 MNHNY and CDR2 SVGAGI come from the germline V gene (reference sequence). Here the CDR3 reads CASSPRNRGNLGYGYTF. The CDR3 DNA follows: TGTGCCAGCAGCCCTAGAAACAGGGGGAACCTGGGCTATGGCTACACCTTC.

Concerning this clonotype itself: Given a much more abundant clone one base away, this may be a read error. The chain combines TRBV29-1 with TRBJ2-5, with 7 bases lining up with TRBD1. Trimming took 2 bases from V and 5 from J; bases not matched to a gene: 5. Per the germline V gene, CDR1 is SQVTM and CDR2 is ANQGSEA. The CDR3 runs 13 residues. Here the CDR3 DNA reads TGCAGCGTTGAACTCGACAGGGAGGAGACCCAGTACTTC. Its translation: CSVELDREETQYF.

In this sample, this clonotype turned up a few times. The chain combines TRBV20-1 with TRBJ1-2; D remains ambiguous. Trimming took 3 bases from V and 0 from J, leaving 8 bases between them. Germline assignment: CDR1 DFQATT and CDR2 SNEGSKA (reference sequence). The length of the CDR3 is 13 residues. The CDR3 bases are TGCAGTGCTAGGCGAACAGCTAACTATGGCTACACCTTC. Translated, it gives CSARRTANYGYTF.

To note about this clonotype: The junction departs from germline at one end; a sequencing error may be responsible. The chain carries TRBV11-2 and TRBJ2-1; TRBD2 agrees at 7 bases. Germline lookup yields CDR1 SGHAT and CDR2 FQNNGV. CDR3 length: 15 amino acids. The CDR3 DNA follows: TGTGCCAGCAGCTCCCTAGCGGTGGCGGGTAATGGGCAGTTCTTC. Protein product: CASSSLAVAGNGQFF.